This T cell receptor beta chain was identified during a study of T cells in Graves' hyperthyroidism and ophthalmopathy. Amplified regions were TCR beta CDR3 sequences from RNA transcripts. The HTBI primer set drove a first-round RT-PCR of the TCR CDR3. TCRdb reprocessed the multiplex PCR reads via MiXCR and lists one record per CDR3 protein. The data contain about 500,000 distinct CDR3 sequences, under 15% of them singletons. With respect to this clonotype: The antigen remains unidentified.

Graves' hyperthyroidism was deemed stable given no ophthalmopathy progression within 18 months. Fresh 10 ml peripheral blood yielded PBMCs. Study-level findings and limits: Ophthalmopathy was model-predicted a median around seven months pre-onset. Blood also contained most expanded thyroid clonotypes above 0.001.

From germline, CDR1 is SNHLY and CDR2 FYNNEI. V was clipped by 4 bases and J by 1 base, with 14 bases between them. CDR3 size: 15 residues. The chain combines TRBV2 with TRBJ2-7, with D possibly being TRBD1 (6 bases). Sequencing was done on a sample of blood. The TCR sequence derives from a young woman with Graves' hyperthyroidism. The CDR3, as DNA: TGTGCCAGCAGTGCTGGGACATCCCGTTCCTACGAGCAGTACTTC. This gives the protein CASSAGTSRSYEQYF.